The text below deals with one T cell receptor beta chain. The data derive from a study of cytomegalovirus exposure and HLA in healthy donors. PCR amplification relied on 60 Vbeta primers (plus 13 Jbeta primers). Libraries were prepared by immunoSEQ multiplex PCR; TCRdb keeps only in-frame clonotypes and omits some of them. Of about 150,000 clones in the sample, 65% to 80% were seen once. CDR1 is MNHEY and CDR2 is SVGAGI in the germline V gene. The V gene lost 6 bases and the J gene lost 4 bases, with 13 bases spanning the gap. The CDR3 totals 14 residues. The sample consisted of PBMCs. The sequence derives from a woman between 35 and 50 years old in good health and CMV-seronegative. V usage is TRBV6-5 and J usage is TRBJ1-3; D is possibly TRBD1 (5 bases). CDR3 residues: CASSGTQTGNTIYF. The DNA for the CDR3 is TGTGCCAGCAGCGGGACTCAGACCGGAAACACCATATATTTT.